Here is one TCR beta chain with its context. What it binds is not known. The data were taken from a study of shared clonotypes between healthy human individuals. A split of CD4+ cells into CD45RA+ naive and CD45RA-negative memory subsets was performed. Notes on the study in general: Rarefaction showed that sequencing of sorted subsets was incomplete (despite large depth). Donor clonotype sharing was expected to depend on sequencing depth. Shared clonotypes: 4.5% to 6.5% naive CD4, about 3.5% naive CD8, 2.3% memory CD4, approximately 0.4% memory CD8.

Assay: immunoSEQ multiplex PCR; the TCRdb copy retains only in-frame clones and omits some. This repertoire shows approximately 2,300,000 clones, 92% found once; its top ten account for approximately 0.4%. Germline assignment: CDR1 MDHEN and CDR2 SYDVKM. V trimming: 1 base; J trimming: 1 base; junction bases outside the gene matches: 5. The CDR3 length is 16 residues. Input material: naive CD4+ T cells from PBMCs. Subset described: CD45RA+ positively selected. The sequence was collected from a man in his late teens or twenties in good health. Some clones in this sample may be carry-over from other donors' samples. The rearrangement uses TRBV28 and TRBJ2-5, with 8 bases that match TRBD1. DNA of the CDR3: TGTGCCAGCAGTTTATTGGGGCAGGGGGCCCAAGAGACCCAGTACTTC. Translated: CASSLLGQGAQETQYF.